The next 22 T cell receptor beta chains were all read from a single sample in a study of T cell repertoires in cytomegalovirus infection. These receptors have no known antigen. Via MiXCR, TCRdb re-called the reads, giving one row per CDR3 protein. The sample has around 800,000 distinct CDR3 sequences, 32% seen once. The source material was cultured CD8+ T cells from PBMCs, sampled from culture after CMV antigen stimulation. These receptors were obtained from a human donor in good health (CMV status not recorded). Some clones in this sample may be carry-over from other donors' samples.

The V call is TRBV20-1, the J call TRBJ1-1; D is uncertain. Trimming removed 3 bases from V and 0 bases from J, with 8 bases in between. The CDR3 is made up of 13 amino acids. CDR1 is DFQATT and CDR2 is SNEGSKA in the germline V gene (reference sequence). The CDR3, as DNA: TGCAGTGCTAGCCTCAGCTTGAACACTGAAGCTTTCTTT. It yields the protein CSASLSLNTEAFF.

The chain is built from TRBV29-1 and TRBJ2-7; the D gene could be TRBD1 or TRBD2 (5 bases each). Germline loops: CDR1 SQVTM, CDR2 ANQGSEA. V was cut by 6 bases and J by 7 bases, with 19 bases left in between. The length of the CDR3 is 13 residues. CDR3 in amino acids: CSVDGAGRGEQYF. CDR3 nucleotides: TGCAGCGTGGACGGGGCAGGGAGAGGGGAGCAGTACTTC.

The gene calls are TRBV19 and TRBJ2-7, with D perhaps matching TRBD1 (5 bases). This CDR3 has 14 amino acids. CDR1 is LNHDA, CDR2 SQIVND, per germline (reference sequence). V shed 3 bases and J shed 0 bases, with 9 bases lying between them. CDR3 in DNA: TGTGCCAGTAGTATCACAGGAGCCTCCTACGAGCAGTACTTC. Its protein product is CASSITGASYEQYF.

CDR3 region: CASSLASRQTVFQQYF. The DNA for the CDR3 is TGTGCCAGCAGCTTAGCGTCAAGACAGACGGTCTTCCAGCAGTACTTC. The V and J genes are TRBV7-6 and TRBJ2-7, with a possible D match to TRBD1 (5 bases). The germline V and J ends were trimmed by 0 bases and 8 bases, with 20 bases remaining between them. CDR1 is SGHVS, CDR2 FNYEAQ, per germline. This CDR3 is 16 amino acids long.

The rearrangement joins TRBV7-9 to TRBJ2-5; 9 nucleotides match TRBD2. Germline V gives CDR1 SEHNR, CDR2 FQNEAQ (reference sequence). Trimming took 1 base from V and 5 from J; bases not matched to a gene: 11. The CDR3 is 17 amino acids. The CDR3: CASSLVTSGYLIETQYF. The CDR3 DNA sequence: TGTGCCAGCAGCTTAGTAACTAGCGGGTACCTCATCGAGACCCAGTACTTC. The whole variable domain, remainder taken from reference TRBV7-9 and TRBJ2-5, is DTGVSQNPRHKITKRGQNVTFRCDPISEHNRLYWYRQTLGQGPEFLTYFQNEAQLEKSRLLSDRFSAERPKGSFSTLEIQRTEQGDSAMYLCASSLVTSGYLIETQYFGPGTRLLVL.

The chain carries TRBV7-4 and TRBJ1-1; D remains unclear. The CDR3 contains 14 residues. Per the germline V gene, CDR1 is SGHVT and CDR2 is SQSDAQ. Trimming removed 3 bases from V and 1 base from J, with 9 bases in between. In DNA form, the CDR3 reads TGTGCCAGCAGCTTCAAGGAGAGGAACACTGAAGCTTTCTTT. This translates into CASSFKERNTEAFF.

This clonotype was detected a few times. The chain links TRBV15 to TRBJ2-1, with 8 bases matching TRBD1. The germline V gene has CDR1 LNHNV and CDR2 YYDKDF (reference sequence). This CDR3 region has 15 residues. The trim removed 8 bases at V and 4 bases at J, leaving 10 bases unmatched. CDR3 DNA sequence: TGTGCCACCCGAATTGGCCGACAGGGGTACAATGAGCAGTTCTTC. Translation gives CATRIGRQGYNEQFF.

This sequence joins TRBV6-2 or TRBV6-3 and TRBJ2-1, with 9 bases matching TRBD1. Germline V gene data show CDR1 as MNHEY and CDR2 as SVGEGT. This CDR3 is built from 18 residues. The ends lost 0 bases at V and 7 bases at J; junction bases unmatched: 13. CDR3 in amino acids: CASSYSLLPSTGGNEQFF. The CDR3, as DNA: TGTGCCAGCAGTTACTCCCTGCTCCCTTCGACAGGGGGGAATGAGCAGTTCTTC.

The rearrangement links TRBV7-6 to TRBJ2-5, with D tentatively TRBD1 (6 bases). V was pared by 4 bases and J by 5 bases, with 14 bases between. Germline V lookup: CDR1 SGHVS, CDR2 FNYEAQ. This CDR3 is 14 amino acids long. CDR3 amino acids: CASSSPTGEETQYF. The CDR3 DNA reads as TGTGCCAGCAGCTCCCCGACAGGCGAGGAGACCCAGTACTTC.

CDR3 bases: TGTGCCAGCAGCCAAGTCGGGACTCCACAAGAGACCCAGTACTTC. Amino acid sequence: CASSQVGTPQETQYF. The J gene is TRBJ2-5, the V gene TRBV4-2; the D gene is possibly TRBD2 (6 bases). This CDR3 is 15 amino acids long. The V end lost 1 base, the J end lost 2 bases, and 11 bases lay between the germline ends. Germline V gives CDR1 LGHNA, CDR2 YNFKEQ.

This chain links TRBV12-3 or TRBV12-4 with TRBJ2-3; no definite D call. Trimming left V 2 bases short and J 2 bases short, with 2 bases between. The CDR3 is 12 residues long. CDR3 coding DNA: TGTGCCAGCAGTTTACACACAGATACGCAGTATTTT. This codes for CASSLHTDTQYF.

V usage is TRBV11-1 and J usage is TRBJ2-1; tentatively, D is TRBD1 or TRBD2 (5 bases each). Trimming removed 5 bases from V and 15 bases from J, with 17 bases in between. This CDR3 has 12 amino acids. Germline CDR1 SGHAT, CDR2 FQDESV (reference sequence). The CDR3, as DNA: TGTGCCAGCAGCCCTGGGGGACCGAGGCGGTTCTTC. Its protein product is CASSPGGPRRFF. The complete variable domain, with remaining parts taken from reference TRBV11-1 and TRBJ2-1, reads EAEVAQSPRYKITEKSQAVAFWCDPISGHATLYWYRQILGQGPELLVQFQDESVVDDSQLPKDRFSAERLKGVDSTLKIQPAELGDSAMYLCASSPGGPRRFFGPGTRLTVL.

This clonotype was seen more than once but under ten times. The gene calls are TRBV7-8 and TRBJ2-5, with D perhaps TRBD1 (6 bases). The length of the CDR3 is 17 residues. Trimming pared 3 bases from V and 9 bases from J, leaving 26 bases between. The germline V gene has CDR1 SGHVS and CDR2 FQNEAQ. CDR3 in amino acids: CASSFPRDKGNPRAQYF. For the CDR3, the DNA is TGTGCCAGCAGCTTTCCCCGGGACAAGGGTAACCCAAGGGCCCAGTACTTC.

This clonotype appeared a few times. V usage is TRBV29-1 and J usage is TRBJ1-1; TRBD1 is a possible D gene (5 bases). Germline V gene data show CDR1 as SQVTM and CDR2 as ANQGSEA. CDR3 size: 12 residues. V was shortened by 4 bases and J by 5 bases, with 11 bases between the two germline ends. DNA of the CDR3: TGCAGCGTTGGCCAGGGTAGGACTGAAGCTTTCTTT. This encodes CSVGQGRTEAFF.

CDR3 residues: CASTPGELYTGELFF. The CDR3 region has the DNA TGTGCCAGCACCCCAGGGGAACTCTACACCGGGGAGCTGTTTTTT. V gene TRBV6-5 combines with J gene TRBJ2-2; TRBD1 is a possible D gene (6 bases). Per the germline V gene, CDR1 is MNHEY and CDR2 is SVGAGI. This CDR3 spans 15 amino acids. V was clipped by 7 bases and J by 3 bases, with 15 bases between them.

This clonotype came up a few times. V is TRBV4-1 and J is TRBJ2-1; D perhaps matches TRBD1 (5 bases). CDR3 size: 14 residues. The germline gives CDR1 MGHRA, CDR2 YSYEKL. With 3 bases removed from V and 3 bases from J, the gap between germline ends came to 9 bases. The CDR3 reads CASSHVTGYNEQFF. The DNA of the CDR3 is TGCGCCAGCAGCCACGTTACAGGCTACAATGAGCAGTTCTTC.

V usage is TRBV6-6 and J usage is TRBJ1-5, with D maybe TRBD1 (6 bases). The CDR3 is made up of 12 amino acids. V lost 9 bases and J 6 bases, leaving 12 bases between the germline ends. CDR1 is MNHNY, CDR2 SVGAGI, per germline (reference sequence). This CDR3 reads CASTGLGQPQHF. The CDR3 coding sequence is TGTGCCAGTACAGGGTTAGGTCAGCCCCAGCATTTT.

This clonotype has more than one count but fewer than ten. The chain carries TRBV11-2 and TRBJ2-5; D unresolved. This CDR3 spans 16 amino acids. V was shortened by 3 bases and J by 3 bases, with 17 bases between the two germline ends. The germline gives CDR1 SGHAT, CDR2 FQNNGV. The CDR3 protein is CASSLMASTLEETQYF. Here the CDR3 DNA reads TGTGCCAGCAGCTTGATGGCCAGTACCTTAGAAGAGACCCAGTACTTC. The whole variable domain, remainder taken from reference TRBV11-2 and TRBJ2-5, is EAGVAQSPRYKIIEKRQSVAFWCNPISGHATLYWYQQILGQGPKLLIQFQNNGVVDDSQLPKDRFSAERLKGVDSTLKIQPAKLEDSAVYLCASSLMASTLEETQYFGPGTRLLVL.

The chain carries TRBV2 and TRBJ1-6, with D uncertain. The CDR3 is made up of 15 amino acids. Trimming removed 4 bases at V and 4 bases at J, with 11 bases between. Germline lookup yields CDR1 SNHLY and CDR2 FYNNEI. This CDR3 reads CASSGRTPYNSPLHF. The CDR3 DNA is TGTGCCAGCAGTGGAAGGACCCCTTATAATTCACCCCTCCACTTT.

This chain links TRBV20-1 with TRBJ1-4; D is unresolved. Trimming removed 1 base at V and 4 bases at J, with 16 bases between. The CDR3 has 16 amino acids. Germline CDR1 reads DFQATT; CDR2 reads SNEGSKA (reference sequence). The CDR3 reads CSARVQWVFDNEKLFF. The DNA of the CDR3 is TGCAGTGCTAGAGTTCAGTGGGTATTCGATAATGAAAAACTGTTTTTT.

The sample holds one count of this clonotype. This sequence may be a read error, since a much larger clone differs from it by one base. The V call is TRBV27, the J call TRBJ2-1, with D perhaps assigned TRBD1 or TRBD2 (5 bases each). This CDR3 spans 14 amino acids. Germline V CDR1 and CDR2: MNHEY, SMNVEV (reference sequence). CDR3 amino acids: CASSPGTAYNEEFF. The CDR3 DNA is TGTGCCAGCAGTCCCGGGACGGCCTACAATGAGGAGTTCTTC.

The chain uses TRBV6-6 and TRBJ1-2, with TRBD1 as a possible D gene (5 bases). V lost 5 bases, J lost 5 bases, and 15 bases lay in between. This CDR3 region has 14 residues. Looked up from germline, CDR1 is MNHNY and CDR2 is SVGAGI (reference sequence). CDR3: CASSTISGRYGYTF. Here the CDR3 DNA reads TGTGCCAGCAGTACTATTTCAGGGAGGTATGGCTACACCTTC.